A single sample gave rise to the 7 T cell receptor beta chains below, sequenced in a study of regulatory T cells in long-lasting Graves disease. The TCR beta library used iRepertoire HTBI primers with Arm-PCR amplification of CDR3. TCRdb independently ran MiXCR on the multiplex PCR reads; one entry per CDR3 protein. The table lists about 460,000 distinct CDR3 sequences, 20% to 25% of them singletons. Time point denoted: persistent/refractory GD, antithyroid drugs over 5 years with positive TRAb. RNA extracted from PBMCs served as the sequencing template. Here the sequenced sample was peripheral blood mononuclear cells (PBMCs), taken when the disease was refractory, from a patient treated with antithyroid drugs. Receptor source: a female donor with Graves disease.

This clonotype has a count of ten or more. The CDR3: CASSGPDRGNYGYTF. CDR3 DNA: TGTGCCAGCAGTGGCCCGGACAGGGGCAACTATGGCTACACCTTC. The chain is built from TRBV2 and TRBJ1-2, with 9 bases that match TRBD1. This CDR3 is 15 amino acids long. V shed 4 bases, J shed 2 bases, and the junction held 5 bases outside the gene matches. CDR1 and CDR2 (germline): SNHLY, FYNNEI.

This clonotype was recorded many times. The V and J genes are TRBV27 and TRBJ1-2, with 9 nucleotides matching TRBD1. The V segment lost 6 bases and the J segment 2 bases; nucleotides outside the gene matches: 7. The CDR3 has 15 amino acids. Germline-derived CDR1 and CDR2 are MNHEY and SMNVEV (reference sequence). CDR3 nucleotide sequence: TGTGCCAGCAGCATCGGGACAGGGTTGAACTATGGCTACACCTTC. Its translation: CASSIGTGLNYGYTF.

The chain employs TRBV19 and TRBJ2-2; weak D call: TRBD1 (6 bases). The CDR3 length is 16 residues. Germline V gives CDR1 LNHDA, CDR2 SQIVND (reference sequence). The V end was cut by 7 bases, the J end by 0 bases, with 15 bases between. DNA for the CDR3: TGTGCCAGTACTTATAGTGGGACAACGAACACCGGGGAGCTGTTTTTT. This translates into CASTYSGTTNTGELFF. The full variable domain, completed using reference TRBV19 and TRBJ2-2, is DGGITQSPKYLFRKEGQNVTLSCEQNLNHDAMYWYRQDPGQGLRLIYYSQIVNDFQKGDIAEGYSVSREKKESFPLTVTSAQKNPTAFYLCASTYSGTTNTGELFFGEGSRLTVL.

This clonotype was counted many times. The chain has TRBV28 and TRBJ2-7; the D call may be TRBD1 or TRBD2 (5 bases each). The CDR3 runs 15 residues. V dropped 4 bases and J dropped 0 bases, with 13 bases sitting between them. The germline V gene encodes CDR1 MDHEN and CDR2 SYDVKM. CDR3 region: CASSWDGRGSYEQYF. The CDR3 coding sequence is TGTGCCAGCAGTTGGGACGGACGCGGCTCCTACGAGCAGTACTTC.

This clonotype was detected a few times. V usage is TRBV20-1 and J usage is TRBJ2-7; no definite D call. The CDR3 runs to 14 residues. From germline, CDR1 is DFQATT and CDR2 SNEGSKA (reference sequence). The ends were cut back, 4 bases at V and 3 bases at J, with 16 bases in the middle. The CDR3 reads CSATEPPEIYEQYF. The CDR3 DNA follows: TGCAGTGCTACAGAGCCTCCGGAGATCTACGAGCAGTACTTC.

This clonotype was observed at least ten times. The chain combines TRBV28 with TRBJ1-1; the D is unclear. V gave up 5 bases and J gave up 8 bases, with 12 bases separating them. The CDR3 contains 12 residues. Looked up from germline, CDR1 is MDHEN and CDR2 is SYDVKM. This chain's CDR3 is CASSQPLMEAFF. CDR3 nucleotides: TGTGCCAGCAGTCAACCTCTTATGGAAGCTTTCTTT.

The chain carries TRBV7-2 and TRBJ2-7, with a weak D call TRBD1 (5 bases). The CDR3 sequence is 16 residues long. Between the trimmed V and J ends, which lost 4 bases and 2 bases, there was a span of 18 bases. CDR1 SGHTA and CDR2 FQGNSA come from the germline V gene. The CDR3: CASSSINRGWPYEQYF. CDR3 nucleotide sequence: TGTGCCAGCAGCTCAATTAATAGGGGTTGGCCCTACGAGCAGTACTTC.